Each of the 20 T cell receptor beta chains below was sequenced from the same sample in a study of vaccination effects on CD4 cells after COVID-19 (dated by TCRdb to about 2022). No cognate antigen is known for these TCRs. In the ViraFEST assay, PBMC were stimulated with viral peptide pools, and antigen-specific CD4+ T cell clonotypes were then identified by expansion using TCR sequencing. After less than 13 days of culture, CD4+ T cells were isolated with the EasySep CD4+ T cell isolation kit. Each participant received two doses of an mRNA SARS-CoV-2 vaccine, either BNT162b2 or mRNA-1273. Libraries came from the immunoSEQ multiplex PCR assay. The source is immuneACCESS, and TCRdb retained only in-frame sequences with V and J called. Part of the clones is not carried over; for the studies checked, unresolved V genes explain less than half of this, and the remainder is unexplained. For this sample the table gives 20,000 to 30,000 clones, of which around four fifths were detected only once. Roughly 8% of the sample belongs to the ten largest clones.

The sequencing here drew on CD4+ T cells from PBMCs cultured with SARS-CoV-2 spike peptides, taken after COVID-19 vaccination. The sample's cell subset or site label is to be understood as: SARS-CoV-2 spike overlapping peptide pool stimulation. The receptors were sampled from a human donor who received a COVID-19 vaccine.

This clone was counted a single time. The rearrangement links TRBV19 to TRBJ2-1; 7 nucleotides agree with TRBD2. This CDR3 spans 14 amino acids. Trimming took 7 bases from V and 2 from J; bases not matched to a gene: 5. Per the germline V gene, CDR1 is LNHDA and CDR2 is SQIVND (reference sequence). The CDR3 region is CASTSSGPYNEQFF. The DNA for the CDR3 is TGTGCCAGTACCTCTAGCGGCCCCTACAATGAGCAGTTCTTC. Drawing the rest from reference TRBV19 and TRBJ2-1, the complete variable domain is DGGITQSPKYLFRKEGQNVTLSCEQNLNHDAMYWYRQDPGQGLRLIYYSQIVNDFQKGDIAEGYSVSREKKESFPLTVTSAQKNPTAFYLCASTSSGPYNEQFFGPGTRLTVL.

In this sample, this clone turned up a few times. The gene calls are TRBV6-5 and TRBJ1-3, with D possibly being TRBD1 (5 bases). This CDR3 contains 14 residues. Germline CDR1 is MNHEY and CDR2 is SVGAGI. The V gene lost 6 bases and the J gene lost 7 bases, with 16 bases spanning the gap. CDR3 loop: CASRTEARRNTIYF. The CDR3 DNA is TGTGCCAGCAGGACAGAGGCTCGGAGGAACACCATATATTTT.

The CDR3 nucleotides are TGCGCCAGCAGCCCAGAGGGGACAGGGGAAGTTTCACCCCTCCACTTT. This gives the protein CASSPEGTGEVSPLHF. The J gene is TRBJ1-6, the V gene TRBV5-1, with 10 bases identical to TRBD1. Losses at the gene ends were 4 bases for V and 9 bases for J; bases not matched to a gene: 10. The CDR3 spans 16 residues. The germline V gene encodes CDR1 SGHRS and CDR2 YFSETQ.

V gene TRBV5-4 combines with J gene TRBJ1-3, with D unresolved. The ends were cut back, 2 bases at V and 0 bases at J, with 9 bases in the middle. Per germline, CDR1 SGHNT and CDR2 YYREEE (reference sequence). The CDR3 covers 15 residues. The chain's CDR3 is CASSLLGDSGNTIYF. The CDR3 DNA follows: TGTGCCAGCAGCTTACTCGGGGACTCTGGAAACACCATATATTTT.

This chain joins TRBV3-1 (or the pseudogene TRBV3-2) and TRBJ2-3, with 9 bases identical to TRBD2. There are 16 residues in the CDR3. Germline values: CDR1 LGHDT, CDR2 YNNKEL (reference sequence). The V segment lost 3 bases and the J segment 7 bases; nucleotides outside the gene matches: 11. The CDR3 sequence is CASSHGSSGSVNTQYF. CDR3 nucleotides: TGTGCCAGCAGCCACGGGAGTAGCGGGAGTGTAAATACGCAGTATTTT.

V and J are TRBV5-4 and TRBJ1-4, with TRBD1 as a possible D gene (6 bases). Germline V gene lookup returns CDR1 SGHNT and CDR2 YYREEE (reference sequence). V lost 5 bases and J lost 2, with 10 bases in between. There are 14 residues in the CDR3. As DNA, the CDR3 is TGTGCCAGCAGGCTTCAGGGGACTAATGAAAAACTGTTTTTT. Translated, it gives CASRLQGTNEKLFF.

The J gene is TRBJ2-7, the V gene TRBV10-1; D unclear. CDR3 length equals 11 residues. Germline V CDR1 and CDR2: WNHNN, SYGVQD (reference sequence). Deletions cut 3 bases from V and 4 bases from J, with 4 bases between. CDR3 residues: CASSDRYEQYF. CDR3 bases: TGCGCCAGCAGTGACCGTTACGAGCAGTACTTC.

This clone has just a few counts. J is TRBJ2-5 and V is TRBV3-1 (or the pseudogene TRBV3-2); TRBD2 is a possible D gene (6 bases). V was cut by 10 bases and J by 3 bases, with 15 bases left in between. This CDR3 has 13 amino acids. CDR1 is LGHDT, CDR2 YNNKEL, per germline (reference sequence). The chain's CDR3 is CATLRDSEETQYF. The CDR3 bases are TGTGCCACCTTAAGGGACTCCGAAGAGACCCAGTACTTC.

J is TRBJ2-7 and V is TRBV27; D possibly uses TRBD1 or TRBD2 (7 bases each). The CDR3 loop spans 15 amino acids. The germline V gene encodes CDR1 MNHEY and CDR2 SMNVEV (reference sequence). V dropped 3 bases and J dropped 3 bases, with 15 bases sitting between them. In DNA, the CDR3 is TGTGCCAGCAGTTTGAGCCAGGGGGACTACTACGAGCAGTACTTC. Amino acids: CASSLSQGDYYEQYF.

This clone was found a few times. The gene calls are TRBV5-1 and TRBJ1-1; no reliable D call. The CDR3 covers 14 residues. V was clipped by 1 base and J by 1 base, with 8 bases between them. Germline V CDR1 and CDR2: SGHRS, YFSETQ. Written as DNA, the CDR3 is TGCGCCAGCAGCTTGCGGGGTCAGAACACTGAAGCTTTCTTT. It specifies CASSLRGQNTEAFF.

The chain has TRBV1 and TRBJ2-1; no DNA check was done on the table's D call, TRBD2. TRBV1 counts as a pseudogene. This CDR3 contains 16 residues. The CDR3, as DNA: TGCACCAGCAGCCAAAGAGTCGGGGGACCCGATAAGAAACAGTTCTTC. Translating gives CTSSQRVGGPDKKQFF.

The V and J genes are TRBV5-1 and TRBJ1-1; 8 bases agree with TRBD1. The V segment lost 4 bases and the J segment 4 bases; nucleotides outside the gene matches: 6. Germline CDR1 is SGHRS and CDR2 is YFSETQ. This CDR3 is built from 14 residues. CDR3: CASSAQTGGTEAFF. The CDR3 coding sequence is TGCGCCAGCAGCGCCCAAACAGGGGGCACTGAAGCTTTCTTT.

V usage is TRBV4-1 and J usage is TRBJ1-5; the match to TRBD1 covers 7 bases. CDR1 and CDR2 (germline): MGHRA, YSYEKL. This CDR3 is built from 17 residues. V lost 0 bases, J lost 5 bases, and 10 bases stayed unmatched. The CDR3 loop reads CASSQDPKTGLDQPQHF. CDR3 in DNA: TGCGCCAGCAGCCAAGACCCTAAGACAGGGCTGGATCAGCCCCAGCATTTT.

The CDR3 nucleotides are TGTGCCAGCAGCGGGGACACTCGCTCTCTGAACACTGAAGCTTTCTTT. Protein: CASSGDTRSLNTEAFF. V usage is TRBV3-1 (or the pseudogene TRBV3-2) and J usage is TRBJ1-1; D is possibly TRBD1 (6 bases). The germline V gene encodes CDR1 LGHDT and CDR2 YNNKEL (reference sequence). V lost 5 bases and J 0 bases, leaving 16 bases between the germline ends. The CDR3 spans 16 residues.

V usage is TRBV7-9 and J usage is TRBJ2-2; TRBD2 matches at 10 bases. The J segment lost 4 bases and the V segment lost 8 bases, leaving 7 bases of the junction unmatched. Germline CDR1 reads SEHNR; CDR2 reads FQNEAQ (reference sequence). The CDR3 runs to 15 residues. The CDR3 sequence is CASGKREGRTGELFF. The CDR3 DNA sequence: TGTGCCAGCGGCAAGCGGGAGGGCCGCACCGGGGAGCTGTTTTTT.

This clone was counted a few times. The chain is built from TRBV27 and TRBJ1-2; unclear D gene. This CDR3 is built from 12 residues. Germline CDR1 reads MNHEY; CDR2 reads SMNVEV (reference sequence). V shed 6 bases and J shed 0 bases, with 5 bases lying between them. As DNA, the CDR3 is TGTGCCAGCAGGGGTACTAACTATGGCTACACCTTC. This encodes CASRGTNYGYTF.

The V and J genes are TRBV3-1 (or the pseudogene TRBV3-2) and TRBJ1-5; unclear D gene. Trimming shortened V by 0 bases and J by 10 bases, and 10 bases separated the two germline ends. There are 13 residues in the CDR3. In germline, CDR1 is LGHDT, CDR2 YNNKEL (reference sequence). The chain's CDR3 is CASSQDDRLPQHF. CDR3 DNA: TGTGCCAGCAGCCAAGACGATCGTCTCCCCCAGCATTTT.

Here the CDR3 reads CATSDYSYGYTF. The CDR3 DNA reads TGTGCCACCAGTGATTACAGTTATGGCTACACCTTC. The rearrangement links TRBV24-1 to TRBJ1-2; D is unclear. V lost 2 bases to trimming and J lost 5 bases, with 5 bases between them. This CDR3 has 12 residues. The germline CDR1 and CDR2 sequences are KGHDR and SFDVKD.

The chain carries TRBV7-9 and TRBJ1-2; D not certain. Trimming removed 1 base at V and 3 bases at J, with 6 bases between. The length of the CDR3 is 13 residues. The germline V gene encodes CDR1 SEHNR and CDR2 FQNEAQ (reference sequence). The CDR3 region is CASSLGWDYGYTF. CDR3 bases: TGTGCCAGCAGCTTAGGATGGGACTATGGCTACACCTTC.

The genes are TRBV28 and TRBJ1-2, with D perhaps TRBD1 (6 bases). Germline assignment: CDR1 MDHEN and CDR2 SYDVKM. V lost 4 bases to trimming and J lost 8 bases, with 14 bases between them. The CDR3 contains 13 residues. CDR3 sequence reads: CASSSGGRRGYTF. In DNA form, the CDR3 reads TGTGCCAGCAGTTCGGGGGGGCGTCGCGGCTACACCTTC.